This T cell receptor beta chain was sequenced for a study of T cell repertoires in cytomegalovirus infection. Overall study context: Public TCR beta signatures marked donors with CMV infection and the matching HLA. Overall study results and limits: Ex vivo, HLA-C-restricted CMV-specific TCR beta clonotypes prevailed over the rest of the response. Based on cumulative public TCR beta family frequency, carriers of CMV plus the relevant HLA were identified.

Each CDR3 protein is one row after TCRdb ran MiXCR on the reads. The sample has about 46,000 distinct CDR3 sequences; approximately 22% are singletons. Concerning this clonotype: Its antigen is currently unknown.

This TCR was sampled from a human donor in good health (CMV status not recorded). Some clones in this sample may be carry-over from other donors' samples. The source material was PBMCs, sequenced either directly or after in vitro stimulation (not recorded which).

CDR3 nucleotide sequence: TGTGCCAGCAGCTTGATCGGACTAAACGAGTACTTC. Translation gives CASSLIGLNEYF. The V call is TRBV5-5, the J call TRBJ2-4; D might be TRBD2 (6 bases). Germline assignment: CDR1 SGHKS and CDR2 YYEKEE (reference sequence). V was cut by 1 base and J by 14 bases, with 13 bases left in between. The CDR3 sequence is 12 residues long.